These 3 T cell receptor beta chains came from one sample sequenced in a study of blood T cell repertoires in COVID-19. Profiled with immunoSEQ multiplex PCR; TCRdb holds only in-frame clones, not every one. The sample holds roughly 90,000 clones, around 90% seen once. The sample comprised peripheral blood. The receptors derive from a man aged 40-49 years with acute or convalescent COVID-19.

This rearrangement joins TRBV30 to TRBJ2-7; 8 nucleotides align to TRBD1. CDR3 length: 13 residues. Germline V CDR1 and CDR2: GTSNPN, SVGIG (reference sequence). Trimming at V came to 3 bases and at J to 3 bases, leaving 4 bases not matched to a gene. This chain's CDR3 is CAWREDRGYEQYF. The CDR3 DNA sequence: TGTGCCTGGAGAGAAGACAGGGGCTACGAGCAGTACTTC.

This chain joins TRBV20-1 and TRBJ2-3, with 8 bases aligning to TRBD2. The germline gives CDR1 DFQATT, CDR2 SNEGSKA (reference sequence). Losses at the gene ends were 3 bases for V and 3 bases for J; bases not matched to a gene: 5. This CDR3 is 14 amino acids long. The CDR3 nucleotides read TGCAGTGCTAGTCAACGGGAGGGAACAGATACGCAGTATTTT. It specifies CSASQREGTDTQYF.

This rearrangement joins TRBV14 to TRBJ1-6; 9 nucleotides align to TRBD1. This CDR3 is built from 15 residues. V lost 1 base and J lost 8; bases outside the gene matches: 3. Germline V gene lookup returns CDR1 SGHDN and CDR2 FVKESK. The CDR3 DNA follows: TGTGCCAGCAGCCAAGCGACAGGGGGATATTCACCCCTCCACTTT. Protein: CASSQATGGYSPLHF.